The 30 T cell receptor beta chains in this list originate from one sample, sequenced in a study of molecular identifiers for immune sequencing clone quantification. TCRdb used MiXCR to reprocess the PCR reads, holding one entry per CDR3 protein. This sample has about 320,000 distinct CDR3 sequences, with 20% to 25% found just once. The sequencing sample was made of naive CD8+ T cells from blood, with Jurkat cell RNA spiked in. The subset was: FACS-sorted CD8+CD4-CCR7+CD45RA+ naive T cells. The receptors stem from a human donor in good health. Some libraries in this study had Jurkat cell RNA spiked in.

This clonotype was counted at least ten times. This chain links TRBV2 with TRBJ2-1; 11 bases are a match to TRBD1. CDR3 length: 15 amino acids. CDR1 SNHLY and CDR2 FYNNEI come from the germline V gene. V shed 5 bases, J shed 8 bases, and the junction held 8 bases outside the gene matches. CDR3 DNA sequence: TGTGCCAGCAGTCCGGGACAGGGGGTGTTGGATGAGCAGTTCTTC. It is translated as CASSPGQGVLDEQFF.

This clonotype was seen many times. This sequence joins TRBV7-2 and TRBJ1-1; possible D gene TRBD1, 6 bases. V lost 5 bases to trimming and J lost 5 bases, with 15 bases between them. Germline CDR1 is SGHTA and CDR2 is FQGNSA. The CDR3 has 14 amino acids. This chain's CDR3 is CASSRDAGATEAFF. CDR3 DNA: TGTGCCAGCAGCAGAGATGCAGGGGCGACTGAAGCTTTCTTT.

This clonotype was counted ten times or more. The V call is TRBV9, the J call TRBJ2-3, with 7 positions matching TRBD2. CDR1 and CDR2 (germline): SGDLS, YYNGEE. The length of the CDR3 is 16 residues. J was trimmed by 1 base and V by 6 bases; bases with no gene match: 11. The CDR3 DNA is TGTGCCAGCACCCCAGAGAGCGGGGTCGGCACAGATACGCAGTATTTT. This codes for CASTPESGVGTDTQYF. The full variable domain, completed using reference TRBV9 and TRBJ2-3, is DSGVTQTPKHLITATGQRVTLRCSPRSGDLSVYWYQQSLDQGLQFLIQYYNGEERAKGNILERFSAQQFPDLHSELNLSSLELGDSALYFCASTPESGVGTDTQYFGPGTRLTVL.

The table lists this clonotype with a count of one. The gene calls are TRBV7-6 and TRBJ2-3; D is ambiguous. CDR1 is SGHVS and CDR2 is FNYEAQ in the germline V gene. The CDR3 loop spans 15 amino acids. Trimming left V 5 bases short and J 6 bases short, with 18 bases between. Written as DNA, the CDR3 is TGTGCCAGCAGCCCCATCCCCCGCCGGGTTGATACGCAGTATTTT. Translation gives CASSPIPRRVDTQYF.

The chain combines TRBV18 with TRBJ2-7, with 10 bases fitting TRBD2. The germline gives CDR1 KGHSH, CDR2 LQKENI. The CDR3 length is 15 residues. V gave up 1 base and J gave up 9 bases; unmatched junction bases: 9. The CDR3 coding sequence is TGTGCCAGCTCACCACTACCTAGCGGGAGAAGCGGGCAGTACTTC. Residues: CASSPLPSGRSGQYF. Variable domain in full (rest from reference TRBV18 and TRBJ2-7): NAGVMQNPRHLVRRRGQEARLRCSPMKGHSHVYWYRQLPEEGLKFMVYLQKENIIDESGMPKERFSAEFPKEGPSILRIQQVVRGDSAAYFCASSPLPSGRSGQYFGPGTRLTVT.

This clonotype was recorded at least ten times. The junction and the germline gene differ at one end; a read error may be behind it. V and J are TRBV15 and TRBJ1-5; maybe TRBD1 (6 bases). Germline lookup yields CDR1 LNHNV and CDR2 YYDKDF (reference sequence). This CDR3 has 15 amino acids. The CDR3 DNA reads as TGTGCCACCAGCAGAGATACAGGGAGCAGTCAGCCCCAGCATTTT. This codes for CATSRDTGSSQPQHF. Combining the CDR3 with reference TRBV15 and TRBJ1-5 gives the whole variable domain DAMVIQNPRYQVTQFGKPVTLSCSQTLNHNVMYWYQQKSSQAPKLLFHYYDKDFNNEADTPDNFQSRRPNTSFCFLDIRSPGLGDTAMYLCATSRDTGSSQPQHFGDGTRLSIL.

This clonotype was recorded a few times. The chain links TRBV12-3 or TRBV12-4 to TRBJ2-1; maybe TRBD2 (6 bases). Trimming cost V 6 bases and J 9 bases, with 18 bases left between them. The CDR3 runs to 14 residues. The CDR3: CASSPQAEEGEQFF. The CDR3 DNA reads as TGTGCCAGCAGCCCCCAAGCAGAGGAGGGTGAGCAGTTCTTC.

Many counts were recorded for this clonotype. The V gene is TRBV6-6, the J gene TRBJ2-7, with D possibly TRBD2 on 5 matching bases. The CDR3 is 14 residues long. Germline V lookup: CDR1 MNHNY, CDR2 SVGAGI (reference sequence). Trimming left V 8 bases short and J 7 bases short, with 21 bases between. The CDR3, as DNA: TGTGCCAGCCTCGGGGAGCTTCGGGGATGGGAGCAGTACTTC. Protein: CASLGELRGWEQYF.

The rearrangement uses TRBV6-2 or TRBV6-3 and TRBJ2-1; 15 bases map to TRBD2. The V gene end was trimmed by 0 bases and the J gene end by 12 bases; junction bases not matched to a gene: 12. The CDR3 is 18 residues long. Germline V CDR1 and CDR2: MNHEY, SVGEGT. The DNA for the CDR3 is TGTGCCAGCAGTTACTCGAGGCGGACTAGCGGGAGGGTCGCTGGGCAGTTCTTC. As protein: CASSYSRRTSGRVAGQFF.

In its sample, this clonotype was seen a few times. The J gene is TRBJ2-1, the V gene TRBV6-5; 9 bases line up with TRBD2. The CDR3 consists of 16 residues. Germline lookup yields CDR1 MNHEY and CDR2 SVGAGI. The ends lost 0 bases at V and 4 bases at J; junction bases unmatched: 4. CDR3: CASSYSLAGVYNEQFF. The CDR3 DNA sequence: TGTGCCAGCAGTTACTCTTTAGCGGGGGTTTACAATGAGCAGTTCTTC.

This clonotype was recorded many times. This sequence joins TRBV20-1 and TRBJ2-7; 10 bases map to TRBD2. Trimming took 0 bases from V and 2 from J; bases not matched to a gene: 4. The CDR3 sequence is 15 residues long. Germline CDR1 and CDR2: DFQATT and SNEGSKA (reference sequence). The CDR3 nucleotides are TGCAGTGCTAGAGATCTAGCGGGGGAGACCTACGAGCAGTACTTC. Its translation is CSARDLAGETYEQYF.

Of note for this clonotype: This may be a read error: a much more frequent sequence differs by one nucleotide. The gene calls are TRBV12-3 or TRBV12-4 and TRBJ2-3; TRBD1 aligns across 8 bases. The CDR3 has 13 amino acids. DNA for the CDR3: TGTGCCACACAGGGGGACCACACAGATACGCAGTGTTTT. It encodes CATQGDHTDTQCF.

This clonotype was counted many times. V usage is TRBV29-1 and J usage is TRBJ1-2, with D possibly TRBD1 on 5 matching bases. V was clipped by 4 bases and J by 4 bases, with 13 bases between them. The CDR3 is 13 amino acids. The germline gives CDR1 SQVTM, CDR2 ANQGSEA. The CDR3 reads CSVVVWTLYGYTF. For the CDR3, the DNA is TGCAGCGTTGTAGTGTGGACACTCTATGGCTACACCTTC.

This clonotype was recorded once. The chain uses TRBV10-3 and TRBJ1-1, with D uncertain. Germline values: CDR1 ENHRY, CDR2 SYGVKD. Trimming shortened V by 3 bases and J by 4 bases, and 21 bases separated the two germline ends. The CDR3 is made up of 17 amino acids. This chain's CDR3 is CAISDSKVRFGGTEAFF. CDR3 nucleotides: TGTGCCATCAGTGACTCCAAAGTAAGATTTGGAGGCACTGAAGCTTTCTTT.

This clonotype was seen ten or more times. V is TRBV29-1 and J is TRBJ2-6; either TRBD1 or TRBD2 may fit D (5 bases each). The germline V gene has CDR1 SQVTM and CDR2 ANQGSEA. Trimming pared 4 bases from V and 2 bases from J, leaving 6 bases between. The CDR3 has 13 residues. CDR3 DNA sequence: TGCAGCGTTGTGGGGGCTGGGGCCAACGTCCTGACTTTC. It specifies CSVVGAGANVLTF.

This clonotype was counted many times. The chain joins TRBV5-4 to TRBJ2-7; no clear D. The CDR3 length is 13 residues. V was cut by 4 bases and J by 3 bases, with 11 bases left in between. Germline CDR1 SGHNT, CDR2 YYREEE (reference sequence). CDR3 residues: CASSTDMNYEQYF. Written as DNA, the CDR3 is TGTGCCAGCAGCACCGACATGAACTACGAGCAGTACTTC.

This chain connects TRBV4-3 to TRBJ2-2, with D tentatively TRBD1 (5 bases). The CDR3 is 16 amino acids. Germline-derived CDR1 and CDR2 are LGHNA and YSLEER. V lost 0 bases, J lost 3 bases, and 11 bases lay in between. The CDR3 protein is CASSQDQGLYTGELFF. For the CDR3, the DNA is TGCGCCAGCAGCCAAGATCAGGGTCTATACACCGGGGAGCTGTTTTTT.

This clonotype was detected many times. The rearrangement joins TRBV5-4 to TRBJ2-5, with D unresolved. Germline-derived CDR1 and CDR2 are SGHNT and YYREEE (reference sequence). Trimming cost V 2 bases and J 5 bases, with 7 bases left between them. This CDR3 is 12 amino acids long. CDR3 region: CASSLGFETQYF. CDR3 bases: TGTGCCAGCAGCTTAGGATTTGAGACCCAGTACTTC.

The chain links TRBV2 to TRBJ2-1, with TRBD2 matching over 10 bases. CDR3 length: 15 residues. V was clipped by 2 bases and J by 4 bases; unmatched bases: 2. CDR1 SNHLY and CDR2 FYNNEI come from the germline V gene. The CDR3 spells CASSELAGVYNEQFF. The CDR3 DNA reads TGTGCCAGCAGTGAACTAGCGGGAGTGTACAATGAGCAGTTCTTC.

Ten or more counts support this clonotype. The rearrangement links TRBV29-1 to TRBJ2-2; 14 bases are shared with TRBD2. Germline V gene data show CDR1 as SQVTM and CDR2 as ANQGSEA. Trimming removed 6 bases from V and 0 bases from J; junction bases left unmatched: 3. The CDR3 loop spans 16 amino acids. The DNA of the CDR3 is TGCAGCGTCCGGACTAGCGGGAGGTCGAACACCGGGGAGCTGTTTTTT. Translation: CSVRTSGRSNTGELFF.

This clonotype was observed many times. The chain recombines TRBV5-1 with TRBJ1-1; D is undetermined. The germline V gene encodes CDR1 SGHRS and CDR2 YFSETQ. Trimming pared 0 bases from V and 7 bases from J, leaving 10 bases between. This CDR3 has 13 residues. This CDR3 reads CASSLVPGFEAFF. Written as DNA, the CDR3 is TGCGCCAGCAGCTTGGTCCCGGGGTTTGAAGCTTTCTTT.

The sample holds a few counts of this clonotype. The CDR3 DNA sequence: TGTGCCTGGAGTCCCCTGGACGGTCAGCCCCAGCATTTT. Amino acids: CAWSPLDGQPQHF. The genes are TRBV30 and TRBJ1-5; D is unclear. The CDR3 runs 13 residues. Germline values: CDR1 GTSNPN, CDR2 SVGIG (reference sequence). The V end was cut by 2 bases, the J end by 6 bases, with 11 bases between.

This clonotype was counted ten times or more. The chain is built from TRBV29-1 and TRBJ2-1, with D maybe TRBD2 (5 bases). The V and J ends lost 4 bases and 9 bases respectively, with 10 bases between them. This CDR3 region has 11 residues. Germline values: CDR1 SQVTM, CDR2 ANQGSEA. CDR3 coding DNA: TGCAGCGTTGTCAAAGAGGGTGAGCAGTTCTTC. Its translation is CSVVKEGEQFF.

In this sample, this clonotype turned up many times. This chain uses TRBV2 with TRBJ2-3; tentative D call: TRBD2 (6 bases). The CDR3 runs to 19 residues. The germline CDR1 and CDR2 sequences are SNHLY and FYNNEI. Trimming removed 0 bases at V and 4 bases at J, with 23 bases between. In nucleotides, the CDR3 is TGTGCCAGCAGTGAAGCGCTTAGAATACTAGCAGAAGGGGCAGATACGCAGTATTTT. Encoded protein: CASSEALRILAEGADTQYF.

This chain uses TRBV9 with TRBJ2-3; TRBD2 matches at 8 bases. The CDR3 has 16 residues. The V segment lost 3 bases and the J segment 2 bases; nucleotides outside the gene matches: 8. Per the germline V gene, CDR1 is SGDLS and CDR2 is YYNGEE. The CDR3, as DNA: TGTGCCAGCAGCGGTACAATAGCGGGGCCCACAGATACGCAGTATTTT. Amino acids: CASSGTIAGPTDTQYF.

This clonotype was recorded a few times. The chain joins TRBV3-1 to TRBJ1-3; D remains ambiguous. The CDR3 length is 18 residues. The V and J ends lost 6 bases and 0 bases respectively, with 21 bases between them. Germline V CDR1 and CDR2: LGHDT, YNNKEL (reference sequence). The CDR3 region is CASSQFSLPSSSGNTIYF. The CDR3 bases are TGTGCCAGCAGTCAATTCAGTCTTCCTTCCAGCTCTGGAAACACCATATATTTT.

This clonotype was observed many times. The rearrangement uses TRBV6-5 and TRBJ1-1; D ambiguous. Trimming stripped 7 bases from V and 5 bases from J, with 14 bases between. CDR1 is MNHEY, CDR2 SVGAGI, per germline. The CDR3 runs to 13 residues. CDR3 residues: CASTETGWTEAFF. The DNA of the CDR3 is TGTGCCAGCACTGAGACGGGATGGACTGAAGCTTTCTTT.

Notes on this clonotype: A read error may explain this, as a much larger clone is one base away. In DNA form, the CDR3 reads TGTGCCAGCAGCCGAGCTGAACCCTACGAGCAGTGCTTC. Protein product: CASSRAEPYEQCF. The chain carries TRBV16 and TRBJ2-7, with D hard to call. CDR1 and CDR2 from the germline V gene are KGHSY and FQNENV. CDR3 size: 13 residues.

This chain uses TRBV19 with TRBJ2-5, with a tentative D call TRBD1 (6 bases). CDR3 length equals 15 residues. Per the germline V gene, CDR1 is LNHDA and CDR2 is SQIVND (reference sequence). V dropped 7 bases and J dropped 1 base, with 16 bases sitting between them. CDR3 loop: CASTLTSRGQETQYF. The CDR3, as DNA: TGTGCCAGTACCCTCACCAGCAGGGGCCAAGAGACCCAGTACTTC.

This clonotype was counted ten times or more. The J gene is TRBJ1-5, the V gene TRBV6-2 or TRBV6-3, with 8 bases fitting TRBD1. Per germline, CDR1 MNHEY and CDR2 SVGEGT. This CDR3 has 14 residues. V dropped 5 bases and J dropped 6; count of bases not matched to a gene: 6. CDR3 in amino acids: CASSIGQGRQPQHF. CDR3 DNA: TGTGCCAGCAGTATCGGACAGGGACGTCAGCCCCAGCATTTT.